This T cell receptor beta chain was obtained from a study of T cell responses to AZD1222 COVID-19 vaccine. Findings of the study overall: The CD4 TCRs associated with vaccination extended across spike and predominated at 160-218 and 743-854. A reported finding is that nearly half of spike-specific TCRs target unmutated variant regions.

A word on this clone: The target antigen is unknown.

The germline V gene encodes CDR1 SGHNT and CDR2 YENEEA. V shed 4 bases and J shed 5 bases, with 14 bases lying between them. The CDR3 sequence is 14 residues long. The table came from immunoSEQ multiplex PCR; TCRdb's copy has only in-frame clones and leaves some out. The table lists approximately 110,000 clones, roughly 87% of them singletons. This material consisted of peripheral blood, taken on day 0 of AZD1222 vaccination. This sequence was found in an adult in good health. The chain combines TRBV11-3 with TRBJ2-5; D might be TRBD1 or TRBD2, each matching 5 bases. This CDR3 reads CASSSGTAEETQYF. CDR3 nucleotides: TGTGCCAGCAGCTCCGGGACCGCGGAGGAGACCCAGTACTTC.